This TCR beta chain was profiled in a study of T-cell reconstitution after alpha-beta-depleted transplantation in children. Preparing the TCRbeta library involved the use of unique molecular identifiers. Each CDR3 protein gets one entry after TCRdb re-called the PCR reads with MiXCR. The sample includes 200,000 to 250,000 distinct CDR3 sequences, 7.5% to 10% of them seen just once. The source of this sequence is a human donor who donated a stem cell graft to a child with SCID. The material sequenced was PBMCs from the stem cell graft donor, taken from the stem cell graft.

Written as DNA, the CDR3 is TGCGCCAGCAGTGACCGCCGGGCTAGCGGGGTGGACGAGCAGTACTTC. Translation gives CASSDRRASGVDEQYF. The gene calls are TRBV5-1 and TRBJ2-7, with 9 bases lining up with TRBD2. From germline, CDR1 is SGHRS and CDR2 YFSETQ. The CDR3 is made up of 16 amino acids. Trimming cost V 5 bases and J 5 bases; bases outside gene matches: 14.